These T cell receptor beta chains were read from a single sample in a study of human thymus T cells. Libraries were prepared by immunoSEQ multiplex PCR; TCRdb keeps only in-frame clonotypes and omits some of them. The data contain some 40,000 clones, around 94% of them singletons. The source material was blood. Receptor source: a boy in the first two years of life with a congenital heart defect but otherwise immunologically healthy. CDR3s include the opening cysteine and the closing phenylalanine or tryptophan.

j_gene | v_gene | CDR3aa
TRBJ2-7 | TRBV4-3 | CASSQEGTGEYEQYF
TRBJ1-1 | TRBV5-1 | CASSPKGTGGEVFF
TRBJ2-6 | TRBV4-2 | CASSQGRSGANVLTF
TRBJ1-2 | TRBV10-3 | CAISESSIYGYTF
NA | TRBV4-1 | CASSQDRRVSYEQYF
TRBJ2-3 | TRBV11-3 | CASSLGAASTDTQYF
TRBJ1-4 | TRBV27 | CASSGQGDEKLFF
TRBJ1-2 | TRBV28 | CASSSLTAPGRLYGYTF
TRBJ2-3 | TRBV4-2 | CASSITHLTDTQYF
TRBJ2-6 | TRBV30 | CAQDSSGANVLTF
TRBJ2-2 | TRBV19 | CASRGLAGGPGELFF
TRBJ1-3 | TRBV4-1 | CASSQGPPLFRGPVGNTIYF
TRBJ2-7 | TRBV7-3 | CASSSYEQYF
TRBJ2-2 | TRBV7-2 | CASSLNPVGTGELFF
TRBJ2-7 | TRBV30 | CAWSLTSGSVSYEQYF
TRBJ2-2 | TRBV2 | CASRPLTGGISGELFF
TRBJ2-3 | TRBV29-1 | CSTAGATDTQYF
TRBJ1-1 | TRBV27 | CASSLNGVNTEAFF
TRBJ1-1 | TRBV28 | CASGPGQGDSEAFF
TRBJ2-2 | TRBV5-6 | CASSFGGELFF
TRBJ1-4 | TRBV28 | CASSLSPTWEKLFF
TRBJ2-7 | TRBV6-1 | CASSADSYEQYF
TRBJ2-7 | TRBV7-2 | CASSLDRRRDYEQYF
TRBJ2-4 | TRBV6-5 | CASSRGAKNIQYF
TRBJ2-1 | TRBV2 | CAQRGGPYNEQFF
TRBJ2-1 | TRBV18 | CASSLPSSHEQFF
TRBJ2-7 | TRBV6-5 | CASSPSGQGSYEQYF
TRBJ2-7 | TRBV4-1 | CASSQEGTSFYEQYF
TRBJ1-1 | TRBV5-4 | CASSLPGQNTEAFF
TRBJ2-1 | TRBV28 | CASSLAGGPQFF
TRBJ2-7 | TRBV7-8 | CASSPVRFTYEQYF
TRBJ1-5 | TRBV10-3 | CAINERGDVQPQHF
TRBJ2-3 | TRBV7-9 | CASSLPDRDWTDTQYF
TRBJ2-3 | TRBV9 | CASNRQTDTQYF
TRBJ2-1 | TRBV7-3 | CASSSTTSSGGAHEQFF
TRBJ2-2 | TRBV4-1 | CASSPAGGRTGELFF
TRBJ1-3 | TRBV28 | CASSRQGAGGNTIYF
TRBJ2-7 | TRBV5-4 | CASMDSSYEQYF
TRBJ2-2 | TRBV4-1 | CASSQVSPGELFF
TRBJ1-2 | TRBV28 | CASRGRIHNYGYTF
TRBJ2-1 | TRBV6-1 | CAGRGLIYNEQFF
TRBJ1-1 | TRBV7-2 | CASSPPGGRTEAFF
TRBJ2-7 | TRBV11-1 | CASSLGQISYEQYF